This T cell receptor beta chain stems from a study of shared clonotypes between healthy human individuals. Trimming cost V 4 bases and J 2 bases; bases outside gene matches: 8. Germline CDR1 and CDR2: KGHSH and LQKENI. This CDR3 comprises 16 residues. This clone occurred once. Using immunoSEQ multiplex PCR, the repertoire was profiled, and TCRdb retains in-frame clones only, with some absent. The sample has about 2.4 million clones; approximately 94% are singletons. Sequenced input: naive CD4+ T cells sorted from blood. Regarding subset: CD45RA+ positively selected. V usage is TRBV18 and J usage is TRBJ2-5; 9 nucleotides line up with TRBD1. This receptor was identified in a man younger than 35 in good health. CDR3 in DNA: TGTGCCAGCTCACAGCAGCAAGACAGGGGGCAAGAGACCCAGTACTTC. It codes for CASSQQQDRGQETQYF. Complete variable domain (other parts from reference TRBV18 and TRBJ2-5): NAGVMQNPRHLVRRRGQEARLRCSPMKGHSHVYWYRQLPEEGLKFMVYLQKENIIDESGMPKERFSAEFPKEGPSILRIQQVVRGDSAAYFCASSQQQDRGQETQYFGPGTRLLVL.